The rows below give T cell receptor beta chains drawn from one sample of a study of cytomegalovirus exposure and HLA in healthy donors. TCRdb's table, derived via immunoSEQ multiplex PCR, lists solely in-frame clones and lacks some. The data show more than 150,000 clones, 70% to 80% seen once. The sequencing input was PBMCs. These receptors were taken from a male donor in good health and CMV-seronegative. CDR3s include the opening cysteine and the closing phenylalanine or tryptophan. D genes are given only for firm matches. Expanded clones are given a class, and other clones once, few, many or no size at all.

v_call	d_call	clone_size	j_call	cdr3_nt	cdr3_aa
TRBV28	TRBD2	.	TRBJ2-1	TGTGCCAGCAACCCAGCGGGAGGTCTTTCGGATGAGCAGTTCTTC	CASNPAGGLSDEQFF
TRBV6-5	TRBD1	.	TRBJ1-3	TGTGCCAGCAGTCGGACAGGGTTATCTGGAAACACCATATATTTT	CASSRTGLSGNTIYF
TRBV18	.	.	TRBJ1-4	TGTGCCAGCTCACCGATCACGGGAGGGATGTTAGAAAAACTGTTTTTT	CASSPITGGMLEKLFF
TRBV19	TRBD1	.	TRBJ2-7	TGTGCCAGTAGTATAGATGGACAGGGGGCACGGGAGCAGTACTTC	CASSIDGQGAREQYF
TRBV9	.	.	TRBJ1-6	TGTGCCAGCAGCGTCGAGGACCCTCCGGGGAATTCACCCCTCCACTTT	CASSVEDPPGNSPLHF
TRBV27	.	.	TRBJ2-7	TGTGCCAGCAGTTTCGGGCAGGGAACCTACGAGCAGTACTTC	CASSFGQGTYEQYF
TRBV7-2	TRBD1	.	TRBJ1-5	TGTGCCAGCAGCCCCCGACAGGGGGCCAATCAGCCCCAGCATTTT	CASSPRQGANQPQHF
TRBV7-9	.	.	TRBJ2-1	TGTGCCAGCAGCTTCGGGGGTGGCAATGAGCAGTTCTTC	CASSFGGGNEQFF
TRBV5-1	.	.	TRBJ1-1	TGCGCCAGCAGCTTTGAGGGAACGAACACTGAAGCTTTCTTT	CASSFEGTNTEAFF
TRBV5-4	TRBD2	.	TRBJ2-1	TGTGCCAGCAGCTTGCCAGGGACTAGCGGCTACAATGAGCAGTTCTTC	CASSLPGTSGYNEQFF
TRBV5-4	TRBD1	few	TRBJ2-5	TGTGCCAGCAGCTTGCAACAGGGGACGGGGGAGACCCAGTACTTC	CASSLQQGTGETQYF
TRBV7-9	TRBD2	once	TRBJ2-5	TGTGCCAGCAGCTCTCCCTCTAGCGGGGGGACCCAGTACTTC	CASSSPSSGGTQYF
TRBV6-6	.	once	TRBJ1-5	TGTGCCAGCAGTTATGACACCTTAAGCAATCAGCCCCAGCATTTT	CASSYDTLSNQPQHF
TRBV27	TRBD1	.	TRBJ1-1	TGTGCCAGCAGGACAGGGATTGTGAACACTGAAGCTTTCTTT	CASRTGIVNTEAFF
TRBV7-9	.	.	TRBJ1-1	TGTGCCAGCAGCCACCCTGAACAGGGTTCCGGGGACACTGAAGCTTTCTTT	CASSHPEQGSGDTEAFF
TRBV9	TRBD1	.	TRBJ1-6	TGTGCCAGCAGCGGGCGACAGGGGGCTGAATCACCCCTCCACTTT	CASSGRQGAESPLHF
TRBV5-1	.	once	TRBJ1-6	TGCGCCAGCAGCTTAGGACAGCCAAATTCACCCCTCCACTTT	CASSLGQPNSPLHF
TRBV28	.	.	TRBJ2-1	TGTGCCAGCATATCCCCGACAGGTTCCCCCAATGAGCAGTTCTTC	CASISPTGSPNEQFF
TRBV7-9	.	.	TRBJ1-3	TGTGCCAGCAGCTGGGAGAGCTCTGGAAACACCATATATTTT	CASSWESSGNTIYF
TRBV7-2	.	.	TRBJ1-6	TGTGCCAGCAGCTTGGGTACGGGATTAAATTCACCCCTCCACTTT	CASSLGTGLNSPLHF
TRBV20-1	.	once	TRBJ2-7	TGCAGTGCTAGCGGGAACTACGAGCAGTACTTC	CSASGNYEQYF
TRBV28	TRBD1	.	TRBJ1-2	TGTGCCAGCAGCCCCGGGACAGGGGGCTTGGATGGCTACACCTTC	CASSPGTGGLDGYTF
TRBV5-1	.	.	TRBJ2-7	TGCGCCAGCAGCCCGACTACAGGGAGCTACGAGCAATACTTC	CASSPTTGSYEQYF
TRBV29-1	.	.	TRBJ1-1	TGCAGCGTGCGAGGGTTCGTGGACACTGAAGCTTTCTTT	CSVRGFVDTEAFF
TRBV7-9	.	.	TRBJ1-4	TGTGCCAGCAGCAGACATAATGAAAAACTGTTTTTT	CASSRHNEKLFF
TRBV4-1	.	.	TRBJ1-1	TGCGCCAGCAGCCTCTCGGGGGGCGGGAACACTGAAGCTTTCTTT	CASSLSGGGNTEAFF
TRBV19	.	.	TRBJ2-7	TGTGCCAGTAGTATAGTTGGAGGGACCGAGCAGTACTTC	CASSIVGGTEQYF
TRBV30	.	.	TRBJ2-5	TGTGCCTGGAGTGTAAGCAGGGGAGAGACCCAGTACTTC	CAWSVSRGETQYF
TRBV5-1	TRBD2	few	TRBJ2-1	TGCGCCAGCAGCTCCCCGGGACTACTTTTAGGGGAGCAGTTCTTC	CASSSPGLLLGEQFF
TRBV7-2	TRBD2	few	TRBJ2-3	TGTGCCAGCAGCTTAGCCTCCCTAGCGGACTATTTTACAGATACGCAGTATTTT	CASSLASLADYFTDTQYF
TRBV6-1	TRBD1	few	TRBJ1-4	TGTGCCAGCAGCAACGGGGGACAGGGGGGATTCCTGTTTTTT	CASSNGGQGGFLFF
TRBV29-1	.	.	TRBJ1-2	TGCAGCGTTAAGGCGGATGTTAACTATAGCTACACCTTC	CSVKADVNYSYTF
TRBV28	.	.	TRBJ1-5	TGTGCCAGCAAAACTCCGGTTCAGCCCCAGCATTTT	CASKTPVQPQHF
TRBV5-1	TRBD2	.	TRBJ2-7	TGCGCCAGCAGCTTGGTTAGCGGGAGGAGTCTTTACGAGCAGTACTTC	CASSLVSGRSLYEQYF
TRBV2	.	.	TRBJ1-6	TGTGCCAGCATCGGCGAGGGCTCCTATAATTCACCCCTCCACTTT	CASIGEGSYNSPLHF
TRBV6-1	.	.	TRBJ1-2	TGTGCCACAAAAAACACCTGGTCAGGGGAGTATGGCTACACCTTC	CATKNTWSGEYGYTF
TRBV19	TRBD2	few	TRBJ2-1	TGTGCCAGTAGTATGGTAGGGCGGGGGGGGGAGCAGTTCTTC	CASSMVGRGGEQFF
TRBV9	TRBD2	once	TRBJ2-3	TGTGCCAGCAGCCTAGCGGGGGGGCGCACAGATACGCAGTATTTT	CASSLAGGRTDTQYF
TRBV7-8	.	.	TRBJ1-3	TGTGCCAGCAGCTTAGAGGGATCGGGGTCCGGAAACACCATATATTTT	CASSLEGSGSGNTIYF
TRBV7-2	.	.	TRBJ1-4	TGTGCCAGCCAATCAGGAGAGGAGGGGAGAGGTGAAAAACTGTTTTTT	CASQSGEEGRGEKLFF
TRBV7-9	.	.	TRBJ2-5	TGTGCCAGCAGCCTACTCGGACAGAAAACTACCAAGGAGACCCAGTACTTC	CASSLLGQKTTKETQYF
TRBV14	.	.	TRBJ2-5	TGTGCCAGCAGCCAAGATAGGAGGCTGAGCGGGCGTTCTCAAGAGACCCAGTACTTC	CASSQDRRLSGRSQETQYF
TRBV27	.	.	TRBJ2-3	TGTGCCAGCAGTTTAGGGCTAGCGTCTAGAGATACGCAGTATTTT	CASSLGLASRDTQYF
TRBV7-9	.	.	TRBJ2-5	TGTGCCAGCAGCTCTCAATTCGGAGAGACCCAGTACTTC	CASSSQFGETQYF